This is a list of T cell receptor beta chains from one sample in a study of T cell responses to AZD1222 COVID-19 vaccine. Libraries were prepared by immunoSEQ multiplex PCR; TCRdb keeps only in-frame clonotypes and omits some of them. The data hold approximately 120,000 clones, with 80% to 90% observed a single time. The material was peripheral blood, obtained on day 0 of AZD1222 vaccination. Receptors were obtained from an adult in good health. CDR3s include the opening cysteine and the closing phenylalanine or tryptophan. The order of the fields is J gene, D gene, clone size, V gene, CDR3 protein, CDR3 DNA. D genes are given only for firm matches. Not every row has a clone size; where given, it reads once, few, many or a size class.

J gene: TRBJ2-7
D gene: TRBD1
clone size: NA
V gene: TRBV24-1
CDR3 protein: CATSALTGTGNYEQYF
CDR3 DNA: TGTGCCACCAGTGCCCTCACCGGGACAGGGAACTACGAGCAGTACTTC

J gene: TRBJ2-2
D gene: TRBD2
clone size: NA
V gene: TRBV27
CDR3 protein: CASSLLKREGIPGELFF
CDR3 DNA: TGTGCCAGCAGTTTATTAAAGCGGGAGGGGATCCCCGGGGAGCTGTTTTTT

J gene: TRBJ2-2
D gene: TRBD2
clone size: NA
V gene: TRBV24-1
CDR3 protein: CATRDPSGSNTGELFF
CDR3 DNA: TGTGCCACCAGAGACCCTAGCGGATCGAACACCGGGGAGCTGTTTTTT

J gene: TRBJ1-5
D gene: TRBD1
clone size: once
V gene: TRBV19
CDR3 protein: CASSIEGTAYSNQPQHF
CDR3 DNA: TGTGCCAGTAGTATAGAGGGGACAGCCTATAGCAATCAGCCCCAGCATTTT

J gene: TRBJ1-1
D gene: NA
clone size: few
V gene: TRBV5-5
CDR3 protein: CASAHTGEVPAFF
CDR3 DNA: TGTGCCAGCGCGCACACCGGAGAGGTTCCGGCTTTCTTT

J gene: TRBJ1-1
D gene: NA
clone size: NA
V gene: TRBV4-3
CDR3 protein: CASSPRRGGSNTEAFF
CDR3 DNA: TGCGCCAGCAGCCCCCGGAGAGGAGGGAGTAACACTGAAGCTTTCTTT

J gene: TRBJ2-7
D gene: NA
clone size: NA
V gene: TRBV7-8
CDR3 protein: CASSSQGTNYEQYF
CDR3 DNA: TGTGCCAGCAGTAGTCAGGGTACGAACTACGAGCAGTACTTC

J gene: TRBJ2-7
D gene: TRBD2
clone size: NA
V gene: TRBV18
CDR3 protein: CASSPLAGVVAEQYF
CDR3 DNA: TGTGCCAGCTCACCGCTAGCGGGAGTAGTAGCCGAGCAGTACTTC

J gene: TRBJ1-6
D gene: NA
clone size: NA
V gene: TRBV5-1
CDR3 protein: CASSQWGTAGDNYNSPLHF
CDR3 DNA: TGCGCCAGCAGTCAATGGGGGACGGCAGGGGACAATTATAATTCACCCCTCCACTTT

J gene: TRBJ2-3
D gene: NA
clone size: NA
V gene: TRBV11-2
CDR3 protein: CASSLLRLFEGPTDTQYF
CDR3 DNA: TGTGCCAGCAGCTTACTCCGACTTTTTGAGGGACCCACAGATACGCAGTATTTT

J gene: TRBJ2-7
D gene: TRBD1
clone size: NA
V gene: TRBV28
CDR3 protein: CASGLTGTAYEQYF
CDR3 DNA: TGTGCCAGCGGACTCACAGGGACAGCCTACGAGCAGTACTTC

J gene: TRBJ1-5
D gene: NA
clone size: NA
V gene: TRBV7-2
CDR3 protein: CASSLEADSNQPQHF
CDR3 DNA: TGTGCCAGCAGCTTAGAGGCGGACAGCAATCAGCCCCAGCATTTT

J gene: TRBJ1-4
D gene: TRBD1
clone size: NA
V gene: TRBV28
CDR3 protein: CASSLRGRDEKLFF
CDR3 DNA: TGTGCCAGCAGTTTGAGGGGGCGGGATGAAAAACTGTTTTTT

J gene: TRBJ1-5
D gene: NA
clone size: NA
V gene: TRBV6-5
CDR3 protein: CASRPGTLSNQPQHF
CDR3 DNA: TGTGCCAGCAGGCCCGGGACACTGAGCAATCAGCCCCAGCATTTT

J gene: TRBJ2-7
D gene: TRBD2
clone size: NA
V gene: TRBV10-3
CDR3 protein: CAILAGELYEQYF
CDR3 DNA: TGTGCCATATTAGCGGGAGAACTTTACGAGCAGTACTTC

J gene: TRBJ1-5
D gene: TRBD1
clone size: few
V gene: TRBV18
CDR3 protein: CASSDRDWGNQPQHF
CDR3 DNA: TGTGCCAGCTCAGACAGGGATTGGGGGAATCAGCCCCAGCATTTT

J gene: TRBJ2-3
D gene: TRBD2
clone size: NA
V gene: TRBV13
CDR3 protein: CASSRRLAGISTDTQYF
CDR3 DNA: TGTGCCAGCAGCCGAAGACTAGCGGGGATAAGCACAGATACGCAGTATTTT

J gene: TRBJ2-2
D gene: NA
clone size: NA
V gene: TRBV11-3
CDR3 protein: CASSPGLGRGSTGELFF
CDR3 DNA: TGTGCCAGCAGCCCGGGGCTGGGGAGGGGGAGCACCGGGGAGCTGTTTTTT

J gene: TRBJ2-2
D gene: TRBD2
clone size: few
V gene: TRBV7-3
CDR3 protein: CASSSFGGDTGELFF
CDR3 DNA: TGTGCCAGCAGCTCATTCGGGGGGGACACCGGGGAGCTGTTTTTT

J gene: TRBJ1-3
D gene: NA
clone size: once
V gene: TRBV5-1
CDR3 protein: CASSPRGGSGNTIYF
CDR3 DNA: TGCGCCAGCAGCCCCAGGGGAGGCTCTGGAAACACCATATATTTT

J gene: TRBJ2-5
D gene: TRBD2
clone size: NA
V gene: TRBV9
CDR3 protein: CASSVTSGIGQETQYF
CDR3 DNA: TGTGCCAGCAGCGTCACTAGCGGGATAGGTCAAGAGACCCAGTACTTC

J gene: TRBJ1-5
D gene: NA
clone size: once
V gene: TRBV24-1
CDR3 protein: CATSDSQGTQPQHF
CDR3 DNA: TGTGCCACCAGTGATTCCCAGGGGACCCAGCCCCAGCATTTT

J gene: TRBJ2-7
D gene: NA
clone size: few
V gene: TRBV5-1
CDR3 protein: CASSPGLPSSYEQYF
CDR3 DNA: TGCGCCAGCAGCCCGGGACTCCCGAGCTCCTACGAGCAGTACTTC

J gene: TRBJ2-3
D gene: NA
clone size: NA
V gene: TRBV9
CDR3 protein: CASSVHPGGGQTIDTQYF
CDR3 DNA: TGTGCCAGCAGCGTACATCCTGGGGGGGGACAGACTATAGATACGCAGTATTTT

J gene: TRBJ2-1
D gene: TRBD2
clone size: NA
V gene: TRBV10-2
CDR3 protein: CASKGGSWTSGRSYNEQFF
CDR3 DNA: TGCGCCAGCAAGGGAGGTTCGTGGACTAGCGGGAGATCCTACAATGAGCAGTTCTTC

J gene: TRBJ1-4
D gene: TRBD1
clone size: NA
V gene: TRBV4-3
CDR3 protein: CASSQGDRSATNEKLFF
CDR3 DNA: TGCGCCAGCAGCCAAGGGGACAGGAGTGCAACTAATGAAAAACTGTTTTTT

J gene: TRBJ2-7
D gene: NA
clone size: NA
V gene: TRBV7-3
CDR3 protein: CASSLSQVPTYEQYF
CDR3 DNA: TGTGCCAGCAGCTTATCCCAAGTACCTACCTACGAGCAGTACTTC

J gene: TRBJ1-5
D gene: NA
clone size: once
V gene: TRBV27
CDR3 protein: CASRWTPNQPQHF
CDR3 DNA: TGTGCCAGCAGGTGGACTCCCAATCAGCCCCAGCATTTT

J gene: TRBJ2-1
D gene: NA
clone size: NA
V gene: TRBV11-3
CDR3 protein: CASRSLRGSRRNEQFF
CDR3 DNA: TGTGCCAGCAGAAGTCTGAGGGGCAGCCGGAGAAATGAGCAGTTCTTC

J gene: TRBJ1-3
D gene: NA
clone size: NA
V gene: TRBV25-1
CDR3 protein: CASTEGDTIYF
CDR3 DNA: TGTGCCAGCACAGAGGGTGACACCATATATTTT

J gene: TRBJ2-7
D gene: TRBD2
clone size: once
V gene: TRBV19
CDR3 protein: CASTGRDYEQYF
CDR3 DNA: TGTGCCAGTACAGGGAGGGACTACGAGCAGTACTTC

J gene: TRBJ2-3
D gene: TRBD1
clone size: once
V gene: TRBV9
CDR3 protein: CASSMGQVTDTQYF
CDR3 DNA: TGTGCCAGCAGCATGGGACAGGTCACAGATACGCAGTATTTT

J gene: TRBJ1-3
D gene: NA
clone size: NA
V gene: TRBV5-3
CDR3 protein: CAIRRVGPSSGNTIYF
CDR3 DNA: TGTGCCATCCGGAGGGTCGGACCGAGCTCTGGAAACACCATATATTTT

J gene: TRBJ1-3
D gene: NA
clone size: few
V gene: TRBV10-1
CDR3 protein: CASSTGPSGNTIYF
CDR3 DNA: TGCGCCAGCAGCACAGGACCCTCTGGAAACACCATATATTTT

J gene: TRBJ2-7
D gene: TRBD1
clone size: NA
V gene: TRBV7-3
CDR3 protein: CASSLSGQDNYEQYF
CDR3 DNA: TGTGCCAGCAGCTTATCTGGACAGGACAACTACGAGCAGTACTTC

J gene: TRBJ1-1
D gene: NA
clone size: NA
V gene: TRBV7-9
CDR3 protein: CASSGQPNTEAFF
CDR3 DNA: TGTGCCAGCAGCGGACAGCCAAACACTGAAGCTTTCTTT

J gene: TRBJ1-1
D gene: NA
clone size: NA
V gene: TRBV4-3
CDR3 protein: CASSQDAGNTEAFF
CDR3 DNA: TGCGCCAGCAGCCAAGATGCGGGGAACACTGAAGCTTTCTTT

J gene: TRBJ1-5
D gene: NA
clone size: once
V gene: TRBV18
CDR3 protein: CASSRGEDQPQHF
CDR3 DNA: TGTGCCAGCTCACGCGGGGAAGATCAGCCCCAGCATTTT

J gene: TRBJ2-7
D gene: NA
clone size: NA
V gene: TRBV30
CDR3 protein: CAWGQHASYEQYF
CDR3 DNA: TGTGCCTGGGGACAGCATGCGTCCTACGAGCAGTACTTC

J gene: TRBJ1-2
D gene: NA
clone size: NA
V gene: TRBV28
CDR3 protein: CASSFSGPYGYTF
CDR3 DNA: TGTGCCAGCAGTTTTTCGGGTCCTTATGGCTACACCTTC